Presented here are 4 T cell receptor beta chains from one specimen sequenced in a study of T cell responses to AZD1222 COVID-19 vaccine. Profiled with immunoSEQ multiplex PCR; TCRdb holds only in-frame clones, not every one. The table lists 120,000 or so clones, around nine tenths of them singletons. This material consisted of peripheral blood, taken on day 0 of AZD1222 vaccination. These receptors were collected from an adult in good health.

This clone showed up just a few times. The chain couples TRBV27 to TRBJ1-6; D might be TRBD1 (6 bases). Germline V lookup: CDR1 MNHEY, CDR2 SMNVEV (reference sequence). This CDR3 has 14 amino acids. V lost 2 bases and J 8 bases, leaving 10 bases between the germline ends. DNA of the CDR3: TGTGCCAGCAGTTTAGGGGGCGCCTATTCACCCCTCCACTTT. Translation: CASSLGGAYSPLHF.

The gene calls are TRBV27 and TRBJ2-1; D not resolved. The CDR3 has 15 amino acids. Trimming shortened V by 5 bases and J by 0 bases, and 11 bases separated the two germline ends. Germline CDR1 MNHEY, CDR2 SMNVEV (reference sequence). The CDR3: CASSPATVSYNEQFF. For the CDR3, the DNA is TGTGCCAGCAGTCCTGCCACGGTCTCCTACAATGAGCAGTTCTTC.

V and J are TRBV28 and TRBJ2-2; D unclear. Germline V CDR1 and CDR2: MDHEN, SYDVKM. The V gene lost 6 bases and the J gene lost 4 bases, with 15 bases spanning the gap. The CDR3 has 15 amino acids. The CDR3 is CASSSGGSGTGELFF. In nucleotides, the CDR3 is TGTGCCAGCAGCTCGGGTGGGTCGGGCACCGGGGAGCTGTTTTTT.

V gene TRBV7-9 combines with J gene TRBJ1-2, with D hard to call. Germline loops: CDR1 SEHNR, CDR2 FQNEAQ (reference sequence). The V end lost 1 base, the J end lost 7 bases, and 13 bases lay between the germline ends. This CDR3 has 14 residues. The CDR3 sequence: CASSLVRGRPGYTF. The CDR3 DNA is TGTGCCAGCAGCTTAGTACGGGGAAGGCCTGGCTACACCTTC.